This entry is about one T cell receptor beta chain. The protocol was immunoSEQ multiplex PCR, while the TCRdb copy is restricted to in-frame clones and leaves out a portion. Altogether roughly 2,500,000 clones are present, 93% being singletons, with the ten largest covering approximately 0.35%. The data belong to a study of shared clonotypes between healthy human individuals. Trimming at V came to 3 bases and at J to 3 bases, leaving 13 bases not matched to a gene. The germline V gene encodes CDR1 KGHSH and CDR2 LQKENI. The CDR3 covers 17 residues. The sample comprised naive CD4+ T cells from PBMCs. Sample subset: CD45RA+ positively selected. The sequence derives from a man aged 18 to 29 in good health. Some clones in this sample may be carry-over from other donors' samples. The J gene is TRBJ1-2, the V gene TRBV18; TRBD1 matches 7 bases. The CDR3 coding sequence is TGTGCCAGCTCACCCGATCTTAACAGGGGTCTGCACTATGGCTACACCTTC. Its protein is CASSPDLNRGLHYGYTF.